This passage covers 19 T cell receptor beta chains from one sample sequenced in a study of molecular identifiers for immune sequencing clone quantification. TCRdb reanalysed the PCR reads using MiXCR and keeps one entry per CDR3 protein. This sample yields tens of thousands of distinct CDR3 sequences, of which about 25% are seen a single time; 1.5% to 2% belongs to the top ten. Sequenced material: naive CD8+ T cells from blood, with Jurkat cell RNA spiked in. The subset is: FACS-sorted CD8+CD4-CCR7+CD45RA+ naive T cells. These receptors were obtained from a human donor in good health. Some libraries in this study had Jurkat cell RNA spiked in.

This clonotype was picked up many times. The chain recombines TRBV27 with TRBJ2-5; the match to TRBD1 covers 8 bases. V gave up 0 bases and J gave up 9 bases; unmatched junction bases: 12. The CDR3 is 16 amino acids. CDR1 and CDR2 from the germline V gene are MNHEY and SMNVEV (reference sequence). CDR3 coding DNA: TGTGCCAGCAGTTTATCGTGGGGACAGGACGGATCGGCCCAGTACTTC. Protein product: CASSLSWGQDGSAQYF.

Concerning this clonotype itself: This could be a read error, since a much larger clone is one nucleotide away. This chain links TRBV4-1 with TRBJ1-3; D is possibly TRBD1 (6 bases). The V gene's germline CDR1 is MGHRA and CDR2 YSYEKL. This CDR3 region has 16 residues. The DNA of the CDR3 is TGCGCCAGCAGCCCCGTAGACAGGAACTCTGGAAACACCGTATATTTT. This gives the protein CASSPVDRNSGNTVYF.

Comments on this clonotype: A much larger clone differs from this one at a single base, so this may be a read error. The chain couples TRBV7-9 to TRBJ2-3; D is perhaps TRBD1 (5 bases). The J call is uncertain, as TRBJ1-5 better fits the DNA end. The CDR3 is made up of 13 amino acids. Germline V gene lookup returns CDR1 SEHNR and CDR2 FQNEAQ (reference sequence). This chain's CDR3 is CASSSRMTDTQHF. The DNA for the CDR3 is TGTGCCAGCAGCAGCCGGATGACAGATACGCAGCATTTT.

With regard to this clonotype: This may be a read error, as it is one base from a much larger clone. The gene calls are TRBV27 and TRBJ1-1; 11 nucleotides match TRBD1. J gave up 3 bases and V 7 bases, and 7 bases lay outside the gene matches. The CDR3 totals 15 residues. Germline V lookup: CDR1 MNHEY, CDR2 SMNVEV (reference sequence). CDR3 residues: CASTFGQGADTEAFF. The DNA of the CDR3 is TGTGCCAGCACGTTCGGACAGGGGGCAGACACTGAAGCTTTCTTT.

This clonotype was seen repeatedly, ten times or more. The chain joins TRBV20-1 to TRBJ1-5; TRBD1 agrees at 10 bases. The CDR3 has 13 amino acids. Germline V lookup: CDR1 DFQATT, CDR2 SNEGSKA (reference sequence). The V and J ends lost 3 bases and 8 bases, in that order; junction bases with no gene match: 4. CDR3: CSASRQGAEPQHF. For the CDR3, the DNA is TGCAGTGCTAGCCGACAGGGGGCTGAGCCCCAGCATTTT.

Turning to this clonotype: A clone one base away is much larger, so this may be a read error. This chain uses TRBV2 with TRBJ2-7; TRBD1 might be the D (5 bases). There are 14 residues in the CDR3. Germline CDR1 and CDR2: SNHLY and FYNNEI. The CDR3 sequence: CASSGLDSSYEQCF. Here the CDR3 DNA reads TGTGCCAGCAGTGGTCTCGACAGTTCCTACGAGCAGTGCTTC.

Worth noting for this clonotype: A clone one base away is much larger, so this may be a read error. This chain connects TRBV9 to TRBJ1-1; TRBD1 might be the D (5 bases). Germline V gene lookup returns CDR1 SGDLS and CDR2 YYNGEE. V was trimmed by 2 bases and J by 2 bases, leaving 13 bases between them. This CDR3 comprises 15 residues. The CDR3 loop reads CASSVARGPNTEAFF. In nucleotides, the CDR3 is TGTGCCAGCAGCGTGGCTCGGGGCCCTAACACTGAAGCTTTCTTT.

As for this clonotype: A much more abundant neighbour one base away suggests this may be a read error. The chain combines TRBV13 with TRBJ1-1, with a tentative D call TRBD1 (6 bases). This CDR3 has 15 amino acids. Germline V CDR1 and CDR2: PRHDT, FYEKMQ (reference sequence). The V gene lost 4 bases and the J gene lost 0 bases, with 12 bases spanning the gap. DNA for the CDR3: TGTGCCAGCAGCTCGAAGGGGGTCCTGAACACTGAAGCTTTCTTT. This sequence encodes CASSSKGVLNTEAFF.

V gene TRBV20-1 combines with J gene TRBJ2-5; the match to TRBD1 covers 7 bases. CDR1 and CDR2 from the germline V gene are DFQATT and SNEGSKA (reference sequence). This CDR3 contains 15 residues. The V and J ends lost 1 base and 4 bases, in that order; junction bases with no gene match: 9. The CDR3 region is CSARGQGMVRETQYF. CDR3 DNA sequence: TGCAGTGCTAGAGGACAGGGCATGGTGCGAGAGACCCAGTACTTC.

This clonotype was seen a handful of times. The chain employs TRBV2 and TRBJ2-3, with TRBD2 matching 7 bases. Unmatched junction bases numbered 8, after V lost 6 bases and J lost 2 bases. In germline, CDR1 is SNHLY, CDR2 FYNNEI. The CDR3 is made up of 15 amino acids. The CDR3 DNA is TGTGCCAGCAGCGGCGGGAGCAGAACCACAGATACGCAGTATTTT. Translation: CASSGGSRTTDTQYF.

The rearrangement links TRBV30 to TRBJ2-1; D is perhaps TRBD1 or TRBD2 (6 bases each). Germline V gene sequence: CDR1 GTSNPN, CDR2 SVGIG (reference sequence). V was shortened by 2 bases and J by 2 bases, with 13 bases between the two germline ends. The CDR3 spans 15 residues. CDR3 residues: CAWSPGGGPYNEQFF. The CDR3 DNA sequence: TGTGCCTGGAGTCCAGGTGGGGGGCCCTACAATGAGCAGTTCTTC.

This clonotype has only a few counts. The chain couples TRBV28 to TRBJ2-2; TRBD1 matches at 7 bases. This CDR3 comprises 15 residues. Germline CDR1 MDHEN, CDR2 SYDVKM. The V segment lost 9 bases and the J segment 0 bases; nucleotides outside the gene matches: 7. The CDR3 region has the DNA TGTGCCAGTTATACCGGGACAGCGAACACCGGGGAGCTGTTTTTT. Translation: CASYTGTANTGELFF.

This clonotype occurred many times. J is TRBJ2-7 and V is TRBV19, with 9 bases fitting TRBD2. This CDR3 has 15 amino acids. Germline trimming cut 6 bases from V and 0 bases from J; bases unmatched to any gene: 6. CDR1 and CDR2 from the germline V gene are LNHDA and SQIVND (reference sequence). CDR3 nucleotide sequence: TGTGCCAGTAGCTGGAGCGGGGGGAGCTCCTACGAGCAGTACTTC. Translation gives CASSWSGGSSYEQYF.

This clonotype has ten or more counts. The genes are TRBV7-9 and TRBJ2-7; the match to TRBD1 covers 7 bases. Trimming cost V 4 bases and J 0 bases; bases outside gene matches: 3. The germline gives CDR1 SEHNR, CDR2 FQNEAQ (reference sequence). This CDR3 contains 14 residues. The CDR3 region is CASSSDRASYEQYF. CDR3 DNA sequence: TGTGCCAGCAGCTCCGACAGGGCCTCCTACGAGCAGTACTTC.

This clonotype showed up many times. The chain joins TRBV7-6 to TRBJ2-2; possibly TRBD1 or TRBD2 for D (5 bases each). V shed 0 bases and J shed 0 bases, with 11 bases lying between them. In germline, CDR1 is SGHVS, CDR2 FNYEAQ. There are 17 residues in the CDR3. The CDR3 here is CASSLAGRTSNTGELFF. The DNA of the CDR3 is TGTGCCAGCAGCTTAGCGGGACGAACTTCGAACACCGGGGAGCTGTTTTTT.

On this clonotype: A clone one base away is much larger, so this may be a read error. J is TRBJ1-2 and V is TRBV13; a possible D gene is TRBD1 (6 bases). From germline, CDR1 is PRHDT and CDR2 FYEKMQ (reference sequence). The CDR3 sequence is 16 residues long. The CDR3 DNA is TGTGCCAGCGGCTTAGCTGGGGGCGGAATACAATTGAGCTACACCTTC. Residues: CASGLAGGGIQLSYTF.

Note on this clonotype: A much larger clone lies one base from this, so it may be a read error. The rearrangement uses TRBV29-1 and TRBJ2-2; tentatively, D is TRBD2 (6 bases). CDR3 length: 15 amino acids. Germline V lookup: CDR1 SQVTM, CDR2 ANQGSEA. The DNA of the CDR3 is TGCAGCGTTGAAGATGGCAGGCTGAACACCGGGGGGCTGTTTTTT. It is translated as CSVEDGRLNTGGLFF.

As for this clonotype: A read error may be the cause here, since a much bigger clone is one base away. The conserved phenylalanine or tryptophan normally closing the CDR3 is absent here, so this likely arose from a read error. This chain uses TRBV6-6 with TRBJ2-5; D unclear. Trimming shortened V by 6 bases and J by 1 base, and 18 bases separated the two germline ends. Germline values: CDR1 MNHNY, CDR2 SVGAGI (reference sequence). This CDR3 region has 16 residues. The CDR3 bases are TGTGCCAGCAGCGCCACGGCCCCGGGCCTCCAAGAGACCCAGTACCTC. This encodes CASSATAPGLQETQYL.

With respect to this clonotype: One junction end does not reproduce the germline sequence, and a read error may be involved. DNA of the CDR3: TGTGCCAGCAGCTTAGGCCTAGCGGGCAAGCAAGAGACCCAGTCCTTC. It is translated as CASSLGLAGKQETQSF. The J gene is TRBJ2-5, the V gene TRBV13; 8 bases agree with TRBD2. Germline CDR1 is PRHDT and CDR2 is FYEKMQ (reference sequence). The CDR3 is made up of 16 amino acids. The variable domain in full, with the rest retrieved from reference TRBV13 and TRBJ2-5, is AAGVIQSPRHLIKEKRETATLKCYPIPRHDTVYWYQQGPGQDPQFLISFYEKMQSDKGSIPDRFSAQQFSDYHSELNMSSLELGDSALYFCASSLGLAGKQETQSFGPGTRLLVL.